The sequence of this T cell receptor beta chain was determined in a study of T cells in Graves' hyperthyroidism and ophthalmopathy. Recently diagnosed hyperthyroidism of less than 2 months' duration affected patients aged 18 to 65. Findings of the study overall: A model of 13 V-J features distinguished ophthalmopathy from stable hyperthyroidism. With a median lead of around 6.7 months before onset, the model predicted ophthalmopathy.

As regards this clonotype: Its target is not known.

Template material for amplifying TCR beta CDR3 regions consisted of RNA transcripts. HTBI primers were the set used in a first-round RT-PCR of the TCR CDR3. TCRdb ran MiXCR on the multiplex PCR reads and lists one entry per CDR3 protein. The data hold roughly 570,000 distinct CDR3 sequences, with approximately 44% observed a single time. V shed 5 bases and J shed 7 bases, with 20 bases lying between them. Germline V CDR1 and CDR2: SEHNR, FQNEAQ (reference sequence). The CDR3 contains 16 residues. The chain joins TRBV7-9 to TRBJ1-4, with TRBD1 as a possible D gene (5 bases). The sample consisted of peripheral blood or thyroid tissue (not recorded which). The TCR sequence derives from a woman aged 18-29 years with Graves' hyperthyroidism. The DNA of the CDR3 is TGTGCCAGCAGCCGTCTCGGGGATCAGGGTGGTGAAAAACTGTTTTTT. It yields the protein CASSRLGDQGGEKLFF.